The sequence of this T cell receptor beta chain was determined in a study of cytomegalovirus exposure and HLA in healthy donors. Study-wide results and caveats: What a later analysis showed was that several of the most significant clusters appeared linked to common viral pathogens. Cytomegalovirus association was listed for approximately 160 TCR beta chains. Reports indicate that TCR beta sequences accurately predicted the HLA-A and HLA-B alleles of most subjects.

This clone came up a few times. Its antigen is as yet unknown. PCR was performed using 60 Vbeta and 13 Jbeta primers. Data came from immunoSEQ multiplex PCR; TCRdb stores just in-frame clones and leaves some out. The table has roughly 99,000 clones, about four fifths seen once. J gave up 3 bases and V 3 bases, and 5 bases lay outside the gene matches. The CDR3 length is 15 residues. Per the germline V gene, CDR1 is SEHNR and CDR2 is FQNEAQ (reference sequence). The V gene is TRBV7-9, the J gene TRBJ2-3; 8 nucleotides match TRBD1. The receptor comes from a man younger than 45 in good health and CMV-seropositive. Sample: PBMCs. In nucleotides, the CDR3 is TGTGCCAGCAGCTTCCCGGGACAGGATACAGATACGCAGTATTTT. This gives the protein CASSFPGQDTDTQYF. Full variable domain (remainder filled in from reference TRBV7-9 and TRBJ2-3): DTGVSQNPRHKITKRGQNVTFRCDPISEHNRLYWYRQTLGQGPEFLTYFQNEAQLEKSRLLSDRFSAERPKGSFSTLEIQRTEQGDSAMYLCASSFPGQDTDTQYFGPGTRLTVL.